This T cell receptor beta chain appears in the sequencing data of a study of blood T cell repertoires in COVID-19. Across the whole study: T cells, B-cell-depleted T cells, or PBMCs provided the cDNA or gDNA that served as material.

Clones were sequenced by immunoSEQ multiplex PCR, and TCRdb holds only the in-frame ones, with some missing. The data contain 250,000 to 300,000 clones, roughly 86% of them seen just once; the ten biggest clones take up under 2.5%. Cohort 3 recovered donors had two negative PCRs, clearance, or symptom resolution. The TCR was taken from a woman aged 55 to 70 who had recovered from COVID-19. Sequences were obtained from PBMCs or T cells enriched from blood (not recorded which).

The DNA of the CDR3 is TGTGCCAGCAGCCAAGAGCGGGAGAGACCCTACAATGAGCAGTTCTTC. It yields the protein CASSQERERPYNEQFF. This sequence joins TRBV3-1 (or the pseudogene TRBV3-2) and TRBJ2-1; 7 bases are a match to TRBD2. The V gene end was trimmed by 0 bases and the J gene end by 2 bases; junction bases not matched to a gene: 4. This CDR3 is 16 amino acids long. Germline V gives CDR1 LGHDT, CDR2 YNNKEL (reference sequence).